This is a list of T cell receptor beta chains from one sample in a study of PD-1 blockade in classical Hodgkin lymphoma. Profiling relied on immunoSEQ multiplex PCR, and the TCRdb table lists in-frame clones only, not all of them. The sample has 75,000 to 100,000 clones; more than 80% are singletons. The material sequenced was peripheral blood mononuclear cells (PBMCs), taken before the second cycle of nivolumab. The receptors were sampled from a human donor with classical Hodgkin lymphoma. The CDR3 runs from the conserved cysteine through the conserved F or W.

v_call	j_call	cdr3_aa
TRBV4-1	TRBJ2-5	CASSQDPAGGAETQYF
TRBV19	TRBJ2-1	CASSIGRGSYNEQFF
TRBV28	TRBJ2-3	CASSLGGSGDTQYF
TRBV9	TRBJ2-7	CASSSGLAGVNEQYF
TRBV5-5	TRBJ2-7	CASSLRDSLYEQYF
TRBV14	TRBJ1-2	CASSQGTGARNYGYTF
TRBV10-3	TRBJ2-5	CAISGKLAGANQETQYF
TRBV5-6	TRBJ2-3	CASSLVGRVSSSTDTQYF
TRBV5-6	TRBJ2-7	CASSPVGTLNYEQYF
TRBV5-6	TRBJ1-1	CASSRTGRTEAFF
TRBV5-1	TRBJ2-7	CASSTETVSYEQYF
TRBV2	TRBJ1-1	CASSEAASGEAFF
TRBV19	TRBJ1-3	CASRPDRTGNTIYF
TRBV6-9	TRBJ2-7	CASSKEQYF
TRBV2	TRBJ2-1	CASSEGLAVYNEQFF
TRBV7-9	TRBJ2-5	CASSPQRGAETQYF
TRBV19	TRBJ1-5	CASSGQFSNQPQHF
TRBV7-2	TRBJ2-4	CASSLAAGAKNIQYF
TRBV15	TRBJ1-2	CATSRAGGTGLYGYTF
TRBV19	TRBJ2-3	CASALGASTDTQYF